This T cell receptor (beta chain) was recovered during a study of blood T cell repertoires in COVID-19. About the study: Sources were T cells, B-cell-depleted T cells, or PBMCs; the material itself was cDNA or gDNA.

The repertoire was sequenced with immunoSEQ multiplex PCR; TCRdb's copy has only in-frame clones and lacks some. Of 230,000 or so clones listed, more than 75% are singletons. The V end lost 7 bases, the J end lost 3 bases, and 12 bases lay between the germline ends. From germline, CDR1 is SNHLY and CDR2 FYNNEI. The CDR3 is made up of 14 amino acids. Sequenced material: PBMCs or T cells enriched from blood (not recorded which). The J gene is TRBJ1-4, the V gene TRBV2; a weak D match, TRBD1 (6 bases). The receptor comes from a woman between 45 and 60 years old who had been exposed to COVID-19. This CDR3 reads CASNAQGSNEKLFF. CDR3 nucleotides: TGTGCCAGCAATGCGCAGGGGTCTAATGAAAAACTGTTTTTT.